This T cell receptor beta chain was sequenced during a study of control samples from healthy donors and cancer patients. The germline V gene encodes CDR1 LNHDA and CDR2 SQIVND (reference sequence). The CDR3 totals 14 residues. V gave up 6 bases and J gave up 4 bases, with 13 bases separating them. The protocol was immunoSEQ multiplex PCR, while the TCRdb copy is restricted to in-frame clones and leaves out a portion. The table lists 350,000 to 450,000 clones, 90% of them singletons. The source of this sequence is a man aged 40-49 years with head and neck cancer. The chain carries TRBV19 and TRBJ1-5, with no clear D. The sequencing input was PBMCs. The CDR3 is CASRGRQPNQPQHF. The CDR3 region has the DNA TGTGCCAGTAGAGGGAGGCAGCCAAATCAGCCCCAGCATTTT.